Described below is a single TCR beta chain sequence and its context. What it binds is not known. The data are from a study of T-cell reconstitution after alpha-beta-depleted transplantation in children. Overall study findings and caveats: Newly generated T cells supplied most T-cell counts and diversity one year post-transplant. As was reported, about two months after transplant, alpha-beta T cells came from several hundred expanded graft clones. Surviving recipient cells, namely T cells and thymic progenitors, were the source of high day-60 TCRbeta diversity in some patients.

Unique molecular identifiers were used in preparing the TCRbeta library. TCRdb recomputed calls from the PCR reads with MiXCR, one row per CDR3 protein. The table records about 870,000 distinct CDR3 sequences, 15% to 20% of them present only once. The CDR3 sequence is 13 residues long. The V end lost 5 bases, the J end lost 3 bases, and 11 bases lay between the germline ends. Germline CDR1 reads MNHEY; CDR2 reads SVGAGI. V gene TRBV6-5 combines with J gene TRBJ2-7; D might be TRBD1 (6 bases). This receptor was obtained from a male patient between 5 and 17 years old who had a stem cell transplant for acute lymphoblastic leukemia, so the T cells may come from the graft donor. Sequenced material: PBMCs, mostly from graft donor cells, taken 360 days after TCRalphabeta/CD19-depleted stem cell transplant. CDR3 amino acids: CASSPRQDYEQYF. The CDR3 DNA reads as TGTGCCAGCAGTCCCCGACAGGACTACGAGCAGTACTTC.